The subject of this entry is one T cell receptor (beta chain). This sample was taken from a study of blood T cell repertoires in COVID-19. Using immunoSEQ multiplex PCR, the repertoire was profiled, and TCRdb retains in-frame clones only, with some absent. The data show about 440,000 clones, roughly 87% seen once. This CDR3 is built from 13 residues. V dropped 3 bases and J dropped 0 bases, with 3 bases sitting between them. This TCR derives from a woman under 30 with acute COVID-19. Sequenced input: PBMCs or T cells enriched from blood (not recorded which). V and J are TRBV12-3 or TRBV12-4 and TRBJ1-3, with unresolved D. CDR3 in amino acids: CASSFSSGNTIYF. DNA for the CDR3: TGTGCCAGCAGTTTCAGCTCTGGAAACACCATATATTTT.